Listed here are 5 T cell receptor beta chains from one sample, sequenced in a study of T cell repertoires in cytomegalovirus infection. TCRdb reanalysed the reads using MiXCR and keeps one entry per CDR3 protein. The table records 300,000 to 400,000 distinct CDR3 sequences, under 35% of them present only once. Their antigen targets remain unknown. Sequencing was performed on cultured PBMCs, taken from culture after CMV antigen stimulation. All receptors derive from a human donor in good health (CMV status not recorded). Some clones in this sample may be carry-over from other donors' samples.

This chain joins TRBV7-9 and TRBJ2-3; 9 bases are a match to TRBD1. CDR3 length: 19 residues. Trimming cost V 3 bases and J 5 bases; bases outside gene matches: 18. Germline CDR1 SEHNR, CDR2 FQNEAQ (reference sequence). This CDR3 reads CASSLGQGRRGRTGDTQYF. CDR3 DNA: TGTGCCAGCAGCTTGGGACAGGGTAGGCGGGGGCGCACCGGAGATACGCAGTATTTT.

The genes are TRBV7-6 and TRBJ2-1; the D gene could be TRBD1 or TRBD2 (5 bases each). This CDR3 spans 13 amino acids. Trimming left V 5 bases short and J 5 bases short, with 10 bases between. The V gene's germline CDR1 is SGHVS and CDR2 FNYEAQ. CDR3 amino acids: CASSPGTNNEQFF. In DNA form, the CDR3 reads TGTGCCAGCAGCCCTGGGACCAACAATGAGCAGTTCTTC.

This clonotype was observed many times. The chain recombines TRBV25-1 with TRBJ1-5, with D possibly TRBD1 on 5 matching bases. This CDR3 is 17 amino acids long. V lost 2 bases and J lost 5, with 19 bases in between. Germline CDR1 and CDR2: MGHDK and SYGVNS. The CDR3 DNA sequence: TGTGCCAGCAGTGAACGGGAGGGCATCCGGGGGGATCAGCCCCAGCATTTT. This encodes CASSEREGIRGDQPQHF.

The genes are TRBV5-1 and TRBJ1-6; TRBD1 aligns across 8 bases. This CDR3 has 16 amino acids. Unmatched junction bases numbered 10, after V lost 4 bases and J lost 7 bases. Germline assignment: CDR1 SGHRS and CDR2 YFSETQ. The CDR3 loop reads CASSGQSTGANSPLHF. The CDR3 DNA reads as TGCGCCAGCAGCGGTCAGTCGACAGGGGCCAATTCACCCCTCCACTTT.

This clonotype was observed many times. This chain links TRBV6-1 with TRBJ2-3; 7 bases are shared with TRBD1. The V gene end was trimmed by 4 bases and the J gene end by 4 bases; junction bases not matched to a gene: 8. This CDR3 comprises 15 residues. The germline V gene encodes CDR1 MNHNS and CDR2 SASEGT. Here the CDR3 reads CASSVDRVVSDTQYF. Written as DNA, the CDR3 is TGTGCCAGCAGTGTCGACAGGGTTGTCTCAGATACGCAGTATTTT.